This T cell receptor (beta chain) was captured in a study of CD8 T cells in Susac syndrome. Study-level background: The sequenced Susac syndrome patients included five or six who had clinically active disease and eight or nine who were in remission. When blood was collected, patients with Susac syndrome were therapy-naive, were taking corticosteroids, or were receiving intravenous immunoglobulin alone.

Study-wide results and limits: In Susac patients, clonal expansion was not detected in CD4+ cells.

When the RNA was reverse transcribed, random hexamers were used with an input of about 0.5 to 1 ug. By means of immunoSEQ multiplex PCR, TCR beta CDR3 spanning 54 Vbeta and 13 Jbeta underwent amplification. TCRdb fed the immunoSEQ multiplex PCR reads into MiXCR, producing one record per CDR3 protein. The sample consists of some 94,000 distinct CDR3 sequences, 85% to 95% of them appearing once. Worth noting for this clonotype: Its matching antigen is unknown.

CDR1 and CDR2 (germline): DFQATT, SNEGSKA (reference sequence). The CDR3 runs 12 residues. V shed 6 bases and J 7 bases; nucleotides not matched to a gene: 6. This sequence was found in a human donor with Susac syndrome. Material: CD4+ T cells from PBMCs. J is TRBJ2-7 and V is TRBV20-1; the match to TRBD1 covers 10 bases. For the CDR3, the DNA is TGCAGTGCGGGGGGACAGGGGTATGAGCAGTACTTC. Its translation is CSAGGQGYEQYF.